Each of the 3 T cell receptor beta chains below was sequenced from the same sample in a study of T cells expressing NK-cell markers. TCRdb re-analyzed the 5' RACE reads; it lists each CDR3 protein once, without DNA. The sample includes under 500,000 distinct CDR3 sequences. Source material: blood T cells: a sorted CD56 or NKG2C T cell subset, CD4+ or CD8+ T cells, or bulk PBMC T cells (not recorded which). Receptor source: a woman between 18 and 70 years old in good health.

The chain couples TRBV7-2 to TRBJ2-5; TCRdb calls TRBD2, which cannot be checked without DNA. Germline-derived CDR1 and CDR2 are SGHTA and FQGNSA. The CDR3 runs 16 residues. CDR3 amino acids: CASSWTSGGPGETQYF. The complete variable domain, with remaining parts taken from reference TRBV7-2 and TRBJ2-5, reads GAGVSQSPSNKVTEKGKDVELRCDPISGHTALYWYRQSLGQGLEFLIYFQGNSAPDKSGLPSDRFSAERTGGSVSTLTIQRTQQEDSAVYLCASSWTSGGPGETQYFGPGTRLLVL.

The chain uses TRBV20-1 and TRBJ1-1; TCRdb returns TRBD1, unconfirmable since there is no DNA. The CDR3 has 16 residues. The V gene's germline CDR1 is DFQATT and CDR2 SNEGSKA (reference sequence). CDR3 sequence reads: CSARDRTGGLNTEAFF.

The V call is TRBV6-2 or TRBV6-3, the J call TRBJ1-5; TCRdb proposes TRBD1, but this gene call is untestable without DNA. CDR1 is MNHEY, CDR2 SVGEGT, per germline. There are 15 residues in the CDR3. The CDR3: CASSMTGNSNQPQHF.